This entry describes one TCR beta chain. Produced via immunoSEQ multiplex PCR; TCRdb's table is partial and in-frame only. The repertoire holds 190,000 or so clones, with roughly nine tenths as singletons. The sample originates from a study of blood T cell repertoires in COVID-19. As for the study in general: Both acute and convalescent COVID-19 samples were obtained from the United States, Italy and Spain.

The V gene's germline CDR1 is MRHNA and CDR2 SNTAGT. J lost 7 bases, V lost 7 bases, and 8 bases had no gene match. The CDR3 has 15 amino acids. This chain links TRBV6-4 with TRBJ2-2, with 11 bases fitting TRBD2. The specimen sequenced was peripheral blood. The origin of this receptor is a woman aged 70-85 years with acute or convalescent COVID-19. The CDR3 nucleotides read TGTGCCAGCACCCAGACTAGCGGGACAAACGGGGAGCTGTTTTTT. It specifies CASTQTSGTNGELFF.